This is a list of T cell receptor beta chains from one sample in a study of graft-versus-host responses after intestinal transplantation. Clones were read by immunoSEQ multiplex PCR, and TCRdb kept only the in-frame ones, dropping some. The repertoire holds around 93,000 clones, with over 80% as singletons. These TCRs are of unknown antigen specificity. Sequenced material: unstimulated CD8+ T cells sorted from spleen or lymph node cells, taken before intestinal transplant. The receptors were gathered from a human donor who received an intestinal transplant. Each CDR3 is given with its conserved first and last residue. The D gene is left open where the match is weak. Size is omitted from some rows. Given values are once, few, many or a class for expanded clones.

cdr3_length v_call clone_size d_call cdr3_aa
16 TRBV7-9 few TRBD1 CASSGRDRTNTGELFF
21 TRBV4-1 NA TRBD1 CASSQKLSRDRYLATNEKLFF
19 TRBV13 NA NA CASSTQPYLAEGTPYEQYF
17 TRBV11-2 NA TRBD2 CASSLATSGRDGDTQYF
15 TRBV7-3 NA NA CASSPGTAKTDTQYF
13 TRBV19 NA NA CASSWGIAYEQYF
12 TRBV11-3 once NA CASSLDSSIQYF
20 TRBV4-1 NA TRBD2 CASSHPGGTSGMSNWETQYF
19 TRBV29-1 NA TRBD2 CSVESLGLAGGPDGETQYF
14 TRBV11-2 once NA CASSLVQEGGEQYF
13 TRBV15 once NA CATSRVYALPQHF
13 TRBV11-2 NA NA CASSPGLGDTQYF
15 TRBV27 NA NA CASSLDGSSSYEQYF
14 TRBV13 NA NA CASSLGQGVETQYF
11 TRBV13 NA NA CASSRGTEAFF
12 TRBV9 NA NA CASSVDGRGYTF
14 TRBV14 NA NA CASRLGGPNTEAFF
14 TRBV11-2 NA NA CASSQQGNQETQYF
22 TRBV4-1 NA TRBD2 CASSQEFPALAGGPRRTGELFF
15 TRBV27 NA TRBD2 CASSLGLAGPNEQFF
13 TRBV11-3 NA NA CASSLWGSETQYF
14 TRBV6-5 NA TRBD2 CASRRTSGGALGFF
15 TRBV27 NA NA CASSWGDGYNSPLHF
13 TRBV11-2 NA TRBD1 CASSFTGGTEAFF
14 TRBV7-6 NA NA CASSPEVYSYEQYF
15 TRBV13 NA NA CASSLVQSSGNTIYF
16 TRBV7-9 NA NA CASSTLSIEGSYEQYF
14 TRBV29-1 NA NA CSVFLASPLNEQFF
14 TRBV5-1 NA NA CASSLEPENTEAFF
16 TRBV6-5 NA TRBD1 CASSYSPGQGSSPLHF
14 TRBV6-1 NA NA CASTSMTAWEPQHF
16 TRBV10-1 NA NA CASRGHLETGNQPQHF
14 TRBV5-1 NA NA CASSLGEGSHEQYF
17 TRBV19 NA NA CASSIGYGTSSGNTIYF
15 TRBV4-1 NA NA CASSPGDLIPYEQYF
15 TRBV27 NA NA CASSLRDPKYNEQFF
12 TRBV7-6 NA NA CASSPGGGEAFF
14 TRBV29-1 NA NA CSVFLSATPYEQYF
11 TRBV2 NA TRBD1 CASKGTDEQFF